This T cell receptor beta chain was retrieved from a study of CD8 T cells in Susac syndrome (dated by TCRdb to the late 2010s). Some background on the complete study: Repertoire sequencing was used to test whether CD8+ T cell activation and differentiation in Susac syndrome was antigen driven. The study compared CD8+ T cell repertoire clonality among 12 healthy donors, 14 Susac syndrome patients and fewer than 19 multiple sclerosis patients. What the study reported, not specific to this receptor: The TCR sequencing and HLA analysis was acknowledged to have included a relatively small number of individuals.

RNA was extracted using the RNeasy kit, and roughly 0.5 to 1 microgram was reverse transcribed with random hexamers. TCR beta CDR3 regions were amplified with the immunoSEQ multiplex PCR assay covering 54 Vbeta and 13 Jbeta segments. Bias from PCR amplification was corrected by using a synthetic template baseline for primer optimization and for computational correction. On the authors' methods: Reads were annotated to V, D and J genes per IMGT and analyzed with immunoSEQ Analyzer, keeping only productive sequences. Clonality was computed as one minus Shannon entropy normalized by log2 of the number of productive unique sequences. Public and private clones were assessed among the 100 most prevalent clones of each patient and control. Susac-specific clones were defined as absent from healthy and MS cohorts, about 1,000 published viral clones and other ImmuneACCESS disease sequences. Through fastp at Q25 and MiXCR, TCRdb rebuilt clones from the public reads, retaining in-frame beta chains. Each entry merges the rows of one CDR3 protein and shows their most common DNA and genes. TCRdb's processing, not the authors' own work, is the source of the V and J calls. Across this sample there are 350,000 to 550,000 distinct CDR3 sequences, with roughly 85% seen only once. The ten largest account for approximately 0.12% of the sample.

At the junction V is shortened by 2 bases and J by 12 bases; bases outside the gene matches: 16. The CDR3, from cysteine to phenylalanine, totals 17 residues. Of the read, only the CDR3 DNA is kept; its 51 bases are in frame from base 1. Via the germline V gene (reference sequence), CDR1 is MNHEY and CDR2 SMNVEV. High-throughput TCR beta sequencing profiled peripheral blood CD8+ and CD4+ T cells from healthy donors, Susac syndrome patients and multiple sclerosis patients. The multiple sclerosis controls were treatment-naive patients whose relapsing-remitting disease, either stable or active, fulfilled the revised McDonald criteria. CD8+ TEMRA cells were enriched by FACS, while bulk CD8+ and CD4+ T cells were purified by magnetic negative isolation. Blood was collected in EDTA tubes and processed within 24 hours, with PBMCs isolated through density gradient centrifugation. PBMCs intended for TCR sequencing were cryopreserved in liquid nitrogen and thawed later in a water bath at 37 degrees C. The sorted or isolated CD4+, CD8+ and CD8+ TEMRA cells had a purity of 90% or higher.

In its sample, this clonotype was seen once. Its specific antigen is unknown. Per-base quality was not reported, and no clone a single base away is much larger than it. One read represents weak support. This TCR was sampled from a human donor with multiple sclerosis. This chain joins TRBV27 to TRBJ2-4; 10 central bases correspond to TRBD1. The sample comprised CD8+ T cells from PBMCs. Here is the DNA: TGTGCCAGCAGTTTAACGGGACAGGGGAATAGCGGCCCCACTCAGTACTTC. Translated, this gives CASSLTGQGNSGPTQYF.